Sequencing of this TCR beta chain was carried out in a study of blood T cell repertoires in COVID-19. TCRdb's copy holds only in-frame clones and misses some; the assay was immunoSEQ multiplex PCR. This sample yields tens of thousands of clones, of which about 88% are seen a single time; 4.5% to 6% belongs to the top ten. This CDR3 spans 14 amino acids. After removal of 7 bases from V and 5 bases from J, the junction contained 9 bases not matched to a gene. CDR1 is SQVTM and CDR2 is ANQGSEA in the germline V gene. The gene calls are TRBV29-1 and TRBJ2-5; TRBD1 agrees at 11 bases. The sequenced material came from peripheral blood. The source is a human donor in a cohort sampled during active COVID-19. CDR3 protein: CSGSGQGAVETQYF. The CDR3 nucleotides read TGCAGCGGCTCCGGACAGGGGGCGGTGGAGACCCAGTACTTC. The variable domain in full, completed from reference TRBV29-1 and TRBJ2-5, reads SAVISQKPSRDICQRGTSLTIQCQVDSQVTMMFWYRQQPGQSLTLIATANQGSEATYESGFVIDKFPISRPNLTFSTLTVSNMSPEDSSIYLCSGSGQGAVETQYFGPGTRLLVL.